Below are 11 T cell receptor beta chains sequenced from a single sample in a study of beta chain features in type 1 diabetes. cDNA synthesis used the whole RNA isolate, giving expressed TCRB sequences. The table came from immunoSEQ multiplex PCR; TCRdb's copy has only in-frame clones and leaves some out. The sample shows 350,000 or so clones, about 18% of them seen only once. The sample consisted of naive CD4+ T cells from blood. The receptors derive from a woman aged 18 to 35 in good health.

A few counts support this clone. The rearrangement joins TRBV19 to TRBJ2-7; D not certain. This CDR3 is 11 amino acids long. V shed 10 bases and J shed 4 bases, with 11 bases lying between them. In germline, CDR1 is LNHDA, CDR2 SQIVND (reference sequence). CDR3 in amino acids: CATRRSYEQYF. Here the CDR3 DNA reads TGTGCCACTAGACGGTCTTACGAGCAGTACTTC.

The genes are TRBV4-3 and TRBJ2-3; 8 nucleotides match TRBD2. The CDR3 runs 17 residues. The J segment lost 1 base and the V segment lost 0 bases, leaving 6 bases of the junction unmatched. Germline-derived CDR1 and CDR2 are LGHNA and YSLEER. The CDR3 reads CASSQDNGRGGTDTQYF. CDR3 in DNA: TGCGCCAGCAGCCAAGATAATGGGCGGGGGGGCACAGATACGCAGTATTTT.

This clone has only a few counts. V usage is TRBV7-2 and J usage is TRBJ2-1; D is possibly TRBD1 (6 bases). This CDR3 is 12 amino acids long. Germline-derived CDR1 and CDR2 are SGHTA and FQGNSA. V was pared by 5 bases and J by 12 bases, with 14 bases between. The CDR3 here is CASSLTGYGQFF. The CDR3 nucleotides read TGTGCCAGCAGCCTTACAGGGTACGGGCAGTTCTTC. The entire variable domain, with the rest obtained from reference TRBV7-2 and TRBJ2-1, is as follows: GAGVSQSPSNKVTEKGKDVELRCDPISGHTALYWYRQSLGQGLEFLIYFQGNSAPDKSGLPSDRFSAERTGGSVSTLTIQRTQQEDSAVYLCASSLTGYGQFFGPGTRLTVL.

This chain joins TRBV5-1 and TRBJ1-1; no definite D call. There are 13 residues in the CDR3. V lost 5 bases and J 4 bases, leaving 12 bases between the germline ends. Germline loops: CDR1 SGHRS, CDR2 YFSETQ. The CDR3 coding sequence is TGCGCCAGCAGTTTCGGACTGGCCACTGAAGCTTTCTTT. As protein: CASSFGLATEAFF.

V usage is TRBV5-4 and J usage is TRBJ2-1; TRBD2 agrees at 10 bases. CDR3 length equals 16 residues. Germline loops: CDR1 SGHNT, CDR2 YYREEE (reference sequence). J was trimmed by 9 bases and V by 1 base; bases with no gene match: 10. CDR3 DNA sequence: TGTGCCAGCAGCTTGAAGAGCGGGGGGGCAAGAGGTGAGCAGTTCTTC. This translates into CASSLKSGGARGEQFF.

The CDR3, as DNA: TGTGCCTGGAGTATGCTGGCAGAAGTTCAGCCCCAGCATTTT. It translates to CAWSMLAEVQPQHF. V gene TRBV30 combines with J gene TRBJ1-5; no clear D. CDR1 is GTSNPN, CDR2 SVGIG, per germline (reference sequence). This CDR3 has 14 residues. With 2 bases removed from V and 6 bases from J, the gap between germline ends came to 14 bases.

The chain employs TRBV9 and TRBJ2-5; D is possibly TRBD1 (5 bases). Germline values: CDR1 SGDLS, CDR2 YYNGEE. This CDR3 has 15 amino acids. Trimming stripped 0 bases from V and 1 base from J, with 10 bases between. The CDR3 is CASSVGLTGQETQYF. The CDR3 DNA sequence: TGTGCCAGCAGCGTAGGACTCACAGGCCAAGAGACCCAGTACTTC.

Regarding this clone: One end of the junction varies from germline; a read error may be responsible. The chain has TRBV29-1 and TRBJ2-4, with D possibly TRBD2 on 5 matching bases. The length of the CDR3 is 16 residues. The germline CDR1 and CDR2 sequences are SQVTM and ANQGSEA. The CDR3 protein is CSVEGSAPRAKNIQYF. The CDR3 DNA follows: TGCAGCGTAGAAGGTAGCGCCCCCAGGGCCAAAAACATTCAGTACTTC. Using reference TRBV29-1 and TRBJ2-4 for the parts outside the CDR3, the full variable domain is SAVISQKPSRDICQRGTSLTIQCQVDSQVTMMFWYRQQPGQSLTLIATANQGSEATYESGFVIDKFPISRPNLTFSTLTVSNMSPEDSSIYLCSVEGSAPRAKNIQYFGAGTRLSVL.

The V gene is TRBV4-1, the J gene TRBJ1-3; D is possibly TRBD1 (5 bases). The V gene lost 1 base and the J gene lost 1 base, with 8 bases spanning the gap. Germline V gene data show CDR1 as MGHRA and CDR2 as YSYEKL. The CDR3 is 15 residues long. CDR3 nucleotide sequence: TGCGCCAGCAGCCAAGTAGGGGCGTCTGGAAACACCATATATTTT. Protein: CASSQVGASGNTIYF.

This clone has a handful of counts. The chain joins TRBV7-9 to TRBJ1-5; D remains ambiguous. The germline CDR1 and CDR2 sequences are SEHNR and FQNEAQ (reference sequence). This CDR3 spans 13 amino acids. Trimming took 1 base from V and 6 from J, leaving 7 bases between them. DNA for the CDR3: TGTGCCAGCAGCTTAGTTGTCGGTCAGCCCCAGCATTTT. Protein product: CASSLVVGQPQHF.

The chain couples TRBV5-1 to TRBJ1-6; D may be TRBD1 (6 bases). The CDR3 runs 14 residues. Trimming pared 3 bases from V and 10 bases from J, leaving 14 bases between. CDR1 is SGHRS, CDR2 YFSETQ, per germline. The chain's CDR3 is CASSSGTHESPLHF. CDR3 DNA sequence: TGCGCCAGCAGCTCCGGGACACACGAGTCACCCCTCCACTTT.